The 16 T cell receptor beta chains below all came from one sample that was sequenced in a study of cytomegalovirus exposure and HLA in healthy donors. TCRdb's copy holds only in-frame clones and misses some; the assay was immunoSEQ multiplex PCR. The sample records 120,000 or so clones, around 95% being singletons. Sequencing was carried out using PBMCs. These receptors originate from a man aged 18 to 30 in good health and CMV-seronegative.

In its sample, this clone was seen once. The chain employs TRBV9 and TRBJ2-3; 12 nucleotides agree with TRBD2. The V gene end was trimmed by 4 bases and the J gene end by 5 bases; junction bases not matched to a gene: 8. Germline CDR1 and CDR2: SGDLS and YYNGEE. The CDR3 has 16 residues. The CDR3: CASSSRTSGTGDTQYF. In DNA, the CDR3 is TGTGCCAGCAGCTCCCGGACTAGCGGGACCGGAGATACGCAGTATTTT.

The rearrangement links TRBV6-5 to TRBJ2-7; TRBD2 matches 7 bases. V was pared by 4 bases and J by 0 bases, with 3 bases of the junction left unmatched. Germline lookup yields CDR1 MNHEY and CDR2 SVGAGI. The CDR3 is made up of 14 amino acids. The CDR3 loop reads CASSWGGSSYEQYF. The DNA of the CDR3 is TGTGCCAGCAGTTGGGGGGGGAGCTCCTACGAGCAGTACTTC.

The chain joins TRBV30 to TRBJ2-7, with D unclear. Germline V gene sequence: CDR1 GTSNPN, CDR2 SVGIG (reference sequence). Trimming left V 0 bases short and J 2 bases short, with 14 bases between. This CDR3 comprises 15 residues. The CDR3, as DNA: TGTGCCTGGAGTGTTCCCCCTTTGAGGACCTACGAGCAGTACTTC. It codes for CAWSVPPLRTYEQYF.

A few counts support this clone. The chain has TRBV7-6 and TRBJ2-7; tentatively, D is TRBD1 (6 bases). Germline CDR1 and CDR2: SGHVS and FNYEAQ. Trimming removed 5 bases from V and 2 bases from J, with 16 bases in between. This CDR3 has 15 residues. The CDR3 reads CASSDQGLPTYEQYF. The CDR3, as DNA: TGTGCCAGCAGCGACCAGGGGCTACCTACCTACGAGCAGTACTTC.

This rearrangement joins TRBV9 to TRBJ2-5; TRBD2 matches at 12 bases. This CDR3 contains 16 residues. The ends lost 0 bases at V and 4 bases at J; junction bases unmatched: 4. The germline V gene encodes CDR1 SGDLS and CDR2 YYNGEE. The CDR3 is CASSVGLAGVGETQYF. DNA of the CDR3: TGTGCCAGCAGCGTAGGACTAGCGGGAGTGGGAGAGACCCAGTACTTC.

CDR3 in DNA: TGTGCCAGCCTAGGACTTACCGAGAGCTCCTACAATGAGCAGTTCTTC. Its translation: CASLGLTESSYNEQFF. The rearrangement links TRBV6-6 to TRBJ2-1; tentatively, D is TRBD2 (5 bases). The germline gives CDR1 MNHNY, CDR2 SVGAGI (reference sequence). The CDR3 has 16 residues. V lost 8 bases to trimming and J lost 0 bases, with 17 bases between them.

This chain links TRBV4-2 with TRBJ1-5, with 7 bases matching TRBD1. This CDR3 comprises 17 residues. Germline lookup yields CDR1 LGHNA and CDR2 YNFKEQ. The V and J ends lost 0 bases and 0 bases, in that order; junction bases with no gene match: 5. The CDR3 DNA follows: TGTGCCAGCAGCCAAGATCTCGGGACAGATAGCAATCAGCCCCAGCATTTT. It is translated as CASSQDLGTDSNQPQHF.

The V and J genes are TRBV5-6 and TRBJ2-5; 8 nucleotides match TRBD2. From germline, CDR1 is SGHDT and CDR2 YYEEEE. J was trimmed by 4 bases and V by 7 bases; bases with no gene match: 9. This CDR3 spans 14 amino acids. The CDR3 DNA reads TGTGCCAGCGGACTAGCAGTTCGCGGAGAGACCCAGTACTTC. Protein product: CASGLAVRGETQYF.

Only a few counts were recorded for this clone. This chain joins TRBV6-4 and TRBJ2-3; D is perhaps TRBD2 (6 bases). The CDR3 runs to 14 residues. Germline-derived CDR1 and CDR2 are MRHNA and SNTAGT. The germline V and J ends were trimmed by 4 bases and 4 bases, with 12 bases remaining between them. The CDR3 DNA follows: TGTGCCAGCAGTGGGCGGGGAGCCCCAGATACGCAGTATTTT. Translated, it gives CASSGRGAPDTQYF.

The chain recombines TRBV7-2 with TRBJ2-7, with D maybe TRBD2 (5 bases). The CDR3 consists of 13 residues. V was pared by 1 base and J by 6 bases, with 10 bases between. CDR1 is SGHTA and CDR2 is FQGNSA in the germline V gene. Here the CDR3 reads CASSLGGLGEQYF. The CDR3 nucleotides are TGTGCCAGCAGCTTAGGAGGGTTGGGCGAGCAGTACTTC.

This clone is a singleton in its sample. This chain connects TRBV4-2 to TRBJ2-1; 11 bases agree with TRBD2. CDR3 length: 13 residues. V lost 5 bases, J lost 10 bases, and 4 bases stayed unmatched. Germline V gene data show CDR1 as LGHNA and CDR2 as YNFKEQ. CDR3 residues: CASSFSGREEQFF. DNA for the CDR3: TGTGCCAGCAGCTTTAGCGGGAGGGAAGAGCAGTTCTTC.

This chain uses TRBV18 with TRBJ2-5; TRBD2 aligns across 8 bases. Germline V lookup: CDR1 KGHSH, CDR2 LQKENI. The CDR3 has 15 amino acids. Unmatched junction bases numbered 5, after V lost 1 base and J lost 4 bases. CDR3 in DNA: TGTGCCAGCTCACCACAGCGGGGGTCGACAGAGACCCAGTACTTC. Its translation: CASSPQRGSTETQYF.

A single count supports this clone. The chain carries TRBV27 and TRBJ2-1; no firm D call. V dropped 5 bases and J dropped 0 bases, with 11 bases sitting between them. From germline, CDR1 is MNHEY and CDR2 SMNVEV (reference sequence). The CDR3 runs to 15 residues. This CDR3 reads CASSPILSSYNEQFF. The CDR3 DNA reads as TGTGCCAGCAGTCCTATTTTGAGCTCCTACAATGAGCAGTTCTTC.

The chain has TRBV9 and TRBJ2-7; 7 nucleotides align to TRBD2. With V trimmed by 4 bases and J by 4 bases, 8 bases remained unmatched. CDR1 is SGDLS and CDR2 is YYNGEE in the germline V gene. The CDR3 has 14 amino acids. CDR3 in amino acids: CASSKGGEGYEQYF. As DNA, the CDR3 is TGTGCCAGCAGCAAAGGAGGGGAGGGATACGAGCAGTACTTC. The complete variable domain, with remaining parts taken from reference TRBV9 and TRBJ2-7, reads DSGVTQTPKHLITATGQRVTLRCSPRSGDLSVYWYQQSLDQGLQFLIQYYNGEERAKGNILERFSAQQFPDLHSELNLSSLELGDSALYFCASSKGGEGYEQYFGPGTRLTVT.

The rearrangement joins TRBV6-5 to TRBJ1-1, with D possibly TRBD1 on 6 matching bases. This CDR3 has 12 residues. From germline, CDR1 is MNHEY and CDR2 SVGAGI. V lost 6 bases to trimming and J lost 5 bases, with 10 bases between them. CDR3 in DNA: TGTGCCAGCAGGGCAGGGACAACTGAAGCTTTCTTT. As protein: CASRAGTTEAFF.

The chain is built from TRBV27 and TRBJ2-2; D gene unclear. The germline gives CDR1 MNHEY, CDR2 SMNVEV (reference sequence). The CDR3 consists of 13 residues. Trimming cost V 4 bases and J 5 bases, with 8 bases left between them. Here the CDR3 reads CASSSWATGELFF. CDR3 coding DNA: TGTGCCAGCAGTTCGTGGGCTACCGGGGAGCTGTTTTTT.